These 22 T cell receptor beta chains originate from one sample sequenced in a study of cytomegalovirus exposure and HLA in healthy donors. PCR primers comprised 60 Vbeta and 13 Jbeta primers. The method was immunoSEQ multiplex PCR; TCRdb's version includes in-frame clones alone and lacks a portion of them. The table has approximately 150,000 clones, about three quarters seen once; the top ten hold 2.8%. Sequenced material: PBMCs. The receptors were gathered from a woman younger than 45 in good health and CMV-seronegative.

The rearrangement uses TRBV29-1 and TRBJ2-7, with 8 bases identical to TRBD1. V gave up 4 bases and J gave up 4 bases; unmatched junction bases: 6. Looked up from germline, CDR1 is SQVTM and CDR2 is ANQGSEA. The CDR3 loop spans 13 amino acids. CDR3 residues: CSVGFTGGYEQYF. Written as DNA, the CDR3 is TGCAGCGTTGGATTCACAGGGGGGTACGAGCAGTACTTC.

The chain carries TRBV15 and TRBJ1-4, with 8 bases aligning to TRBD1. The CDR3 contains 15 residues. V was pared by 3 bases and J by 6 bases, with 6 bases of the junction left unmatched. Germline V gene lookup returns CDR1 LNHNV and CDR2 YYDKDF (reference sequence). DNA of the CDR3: TGTGCCACCAGCAGTCTTGGGACAGGTCATGAAAAACTGTTTTTT. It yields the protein CATSSLGTGHEKLFF.

CDR3 region: CASSLESIDSPLHF. The CDR3 DNA reads TGTGCCAGCAGCTTAGAAAGCATCGATTCACCCCTCCACTTT. The genes are TRBV7-3 and TRBJ1-6, with D unclear. This CDR3 has 14 amino acids. With 2 bases removed from V and 8 bases from J, the gap between germline ends came to 10 bases. The germline gives CDR1 SGHTA, CDR2 FQGTGA.

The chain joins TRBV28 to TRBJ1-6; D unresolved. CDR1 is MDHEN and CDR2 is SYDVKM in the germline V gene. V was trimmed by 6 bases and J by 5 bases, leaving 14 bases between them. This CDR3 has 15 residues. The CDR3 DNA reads TGTGCCAGCAGACCTATCCCGAATAATAATTCACCCCTCCACTTT. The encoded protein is CASRPIPNNNSPLHF.

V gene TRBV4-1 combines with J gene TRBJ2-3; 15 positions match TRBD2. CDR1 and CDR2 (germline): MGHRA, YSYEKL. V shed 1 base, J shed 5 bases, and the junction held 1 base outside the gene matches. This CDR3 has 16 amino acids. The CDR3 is CASSQGTSGGVDTQYF. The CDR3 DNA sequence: TGCGCCAGCAGCCAAGGGACTAGCGGGGGGGTAGATACGCAGTATTTT.

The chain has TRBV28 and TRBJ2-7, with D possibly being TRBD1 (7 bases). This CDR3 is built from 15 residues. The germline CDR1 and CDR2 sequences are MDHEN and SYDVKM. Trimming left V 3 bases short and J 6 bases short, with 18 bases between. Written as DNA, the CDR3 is TGTGCCAGCAGTTTGGGCGGGACAGCGGCGCGCGAGCAGTACTTC. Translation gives CASSLGGTAAREQYF.

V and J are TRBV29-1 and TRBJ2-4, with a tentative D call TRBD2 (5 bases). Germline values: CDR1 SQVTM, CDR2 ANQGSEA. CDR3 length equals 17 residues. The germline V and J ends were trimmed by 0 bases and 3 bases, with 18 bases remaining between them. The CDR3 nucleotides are TGCAGCGTTGAAGATCCGGGGTTAGTAATTGTCAAAAACATTCAGTACTTC. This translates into CSVEDPGLVIVKNIQYF.

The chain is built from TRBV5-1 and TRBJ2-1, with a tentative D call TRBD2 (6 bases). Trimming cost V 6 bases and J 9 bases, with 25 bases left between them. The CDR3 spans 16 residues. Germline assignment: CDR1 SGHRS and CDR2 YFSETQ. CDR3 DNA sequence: TGCGCCAGCACTCCGAGGGCTAGCGCCTTCTCGGGTGAGCAGTTCTTC. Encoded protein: CASTPRASAFSGEQFF.

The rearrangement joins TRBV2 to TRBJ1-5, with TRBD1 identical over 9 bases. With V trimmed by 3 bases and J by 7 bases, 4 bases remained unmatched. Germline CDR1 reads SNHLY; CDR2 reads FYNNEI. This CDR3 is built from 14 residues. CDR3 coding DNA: TGTGCCAGCAGTGACACAGGGGGCGGACAGCCCCAGCATTTT. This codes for CASSDTGGGQPQHF.

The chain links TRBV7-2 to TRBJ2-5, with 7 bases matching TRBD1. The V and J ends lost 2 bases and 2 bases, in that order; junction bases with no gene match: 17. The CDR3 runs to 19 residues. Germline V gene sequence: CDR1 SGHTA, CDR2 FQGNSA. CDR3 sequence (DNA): TGTGCCAGCAGCTTAACCGAGTTGGGGACAGACCTCTTTCAAGAGACCCAGTACTTC. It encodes CASSLTELGTDLFQETQYF.

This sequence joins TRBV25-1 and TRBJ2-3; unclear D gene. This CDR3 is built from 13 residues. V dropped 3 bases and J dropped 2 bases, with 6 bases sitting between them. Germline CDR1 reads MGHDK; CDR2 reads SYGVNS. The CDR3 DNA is TGTGCCAGCAGTGAGTATGTCACAGATACGCAGTATTTT. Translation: CASSEYVTDTQYF.

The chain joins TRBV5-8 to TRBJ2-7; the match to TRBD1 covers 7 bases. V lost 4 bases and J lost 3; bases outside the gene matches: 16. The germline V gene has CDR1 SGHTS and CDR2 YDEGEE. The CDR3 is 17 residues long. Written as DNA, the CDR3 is TGTGCCAGCAGCGGAAGAGGGACAGCGACACCGCTCTACGAGCAGTACTTC. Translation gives CASSGRGTATPLYEQYF.

The DNA of the CDR3 is TGTGCCAGCAGCCGTGACAGGGAGAGGGGCTACACCTTC. Translating gives CASSRDRERGYTF. V and J are TRBV7-2 and TRBJ1-2, with 7 bases lining up with TRBD1. There are 13 residues in the CDR3. Germline CDR1 SGHTA, CDR2 FQGNSA. V was clipped by 5 bases and J by 8 bases; unmatched bases: 8.

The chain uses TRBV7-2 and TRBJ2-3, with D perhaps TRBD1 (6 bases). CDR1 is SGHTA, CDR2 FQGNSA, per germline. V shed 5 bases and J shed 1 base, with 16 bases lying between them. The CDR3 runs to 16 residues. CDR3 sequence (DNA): TGTGCCAGCAGCCACAGCCGGGACACCCGCACAGATACGCAGTATTTT. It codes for CASSHSRDTRTDTQYF.

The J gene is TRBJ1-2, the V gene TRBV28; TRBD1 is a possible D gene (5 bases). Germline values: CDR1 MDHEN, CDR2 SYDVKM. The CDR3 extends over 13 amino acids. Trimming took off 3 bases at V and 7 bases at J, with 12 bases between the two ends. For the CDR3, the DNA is TGTGCCAGCAGTTTCCGGGGGGTGCTTGGCTACACCTTC. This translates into CASSFRGVLGYTF.

CDR3 protein: CASSFDRGRNYGYTF. The CDR3 nucleotides are TGTGCCAGCAGCTTCGACAGGGGGCGTAACTATGGCTACACCTTC. The chain has TRBV5-4 and TRBJ1-2, with 10 positions matching TRBD1. With 2 bases clipped from V and 1 base from J, the junction kept 2 bases outside the gene matches. The CDR3 consists of 15 residues. Germline V lookup: CDR1 SGHNT, CDR2 YYREEE (reference sequence).

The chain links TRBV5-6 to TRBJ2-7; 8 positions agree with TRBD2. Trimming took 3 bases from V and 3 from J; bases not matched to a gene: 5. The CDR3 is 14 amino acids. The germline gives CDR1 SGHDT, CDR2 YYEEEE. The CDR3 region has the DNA TGTGCCAGCAGCTCAGCGGGAGTTCGCTACGAGCAGTACTTC. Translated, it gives CASSSAGVRYEQYF.

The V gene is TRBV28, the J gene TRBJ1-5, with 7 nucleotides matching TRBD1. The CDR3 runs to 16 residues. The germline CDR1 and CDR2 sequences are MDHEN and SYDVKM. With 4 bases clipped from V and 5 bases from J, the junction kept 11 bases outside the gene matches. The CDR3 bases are TGTGCCAGCAGTTCCCCGACAGGGCCCTCTTATCAGCCCCAGCATTTT. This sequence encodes CASSSPTGPSYQPQHF.

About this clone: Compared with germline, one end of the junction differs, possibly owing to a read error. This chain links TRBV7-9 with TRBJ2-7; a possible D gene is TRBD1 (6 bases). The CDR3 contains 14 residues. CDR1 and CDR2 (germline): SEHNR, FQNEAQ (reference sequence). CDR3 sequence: CSSSLYRGNYEQYF. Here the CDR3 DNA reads TGTTCCAGCAGCTTATATAGGGGGAACTACGAGCAGTACTTC.

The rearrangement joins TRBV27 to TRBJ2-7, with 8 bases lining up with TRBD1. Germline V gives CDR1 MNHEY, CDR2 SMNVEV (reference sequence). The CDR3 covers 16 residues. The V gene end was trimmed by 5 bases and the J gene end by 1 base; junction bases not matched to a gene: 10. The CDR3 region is CASSPLPRDRSYEQYF. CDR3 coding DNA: TGTGCCAGCAGTCCCCTTCCCCGGGACAGGTCCTACGAGCAGTACTTC.

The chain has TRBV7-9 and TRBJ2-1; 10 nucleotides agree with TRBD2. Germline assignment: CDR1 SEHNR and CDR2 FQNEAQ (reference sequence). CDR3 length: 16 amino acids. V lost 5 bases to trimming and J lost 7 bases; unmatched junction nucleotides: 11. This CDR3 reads CASSTPEASGSNEQFF. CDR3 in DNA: TGTGCCAGCAGCACCCCGGAAGCTAGCGGGAGTAATGAGCAGTTCTTC.

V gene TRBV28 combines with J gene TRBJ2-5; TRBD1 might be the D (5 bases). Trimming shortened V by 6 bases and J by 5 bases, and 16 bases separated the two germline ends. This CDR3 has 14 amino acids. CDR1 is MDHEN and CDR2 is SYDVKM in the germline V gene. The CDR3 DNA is TGTGCCAGCAGCCCGGACACCGAGAGGGAGACCCAGTACTTC. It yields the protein CASSPDTERETQYF.